This TCR beta chain was sequenced for a study of blood T cells in healthy people across ages. Combining a sample-barcoded 5' primer with a J-beta primer mix, a second PCR ran for about 6 to 11 cycles. TCRdb reprocessed the 5' RACE reads with MiXCR, giving one entry per CDR3 protein. Among 600,000 to 1,000,000 distinct CDR3 sequences listed, 58% were seen once. This clonotype was counted only a few times. Mismatch with germline at one junction end may stem from a read error. The TCR comes from a man aged 25 to 45 in good health. The specimen sequenced was blood.

The CDR3 DNA reads as TGTGCCGCTAGGACGTACCGCACCTACGATGAGCAGTTCTTC. Encoded protein: CAARTYRTYDEQFF. This sequence joins TRBV6-2 or TRBV6-3 and TRBJ2-1, with no clear D. The CDR3 is 14 amino acids. The germline gives CDR1 MNHEY, CDR2 SVGEGT.